The T cell receptor (beta chain) described here comes from a study of T cell repertoires in ileal Crohn's disease. Time point here: neoterminal ileum biopsy at postoperative endoscopy, about 6 months after surgery. The table came from immunoSEQ multiplex PCR; TCRdb's copy has only in-frame clones and leaves some out. The sample has 13,000 to 15,000 clones; just under 80% are singletons. The sample holds a few counts of this clone. The germline gives CDR1 SGHNT, CDR2 YYREEE (reference sequence). The CDR3 runs 15 residues. With V trimmed by 5 bases and J by 4 bases, 8 bases remained unmatched. The rearrangement joins TRBV5-4 to TRBJ2-1, with 8 bases identical to TRBD2. The sample comprised ileal tissue. The TCR sequence derives from an adult with Crohn's disease. CDR3 in amino acids: CASRKDGGGYNEQFF. CDR3 sequence (DNA): TGTGCCAGCAGGAAGGACGGGGGGGGATACAATGAGCAGTTCTTC.